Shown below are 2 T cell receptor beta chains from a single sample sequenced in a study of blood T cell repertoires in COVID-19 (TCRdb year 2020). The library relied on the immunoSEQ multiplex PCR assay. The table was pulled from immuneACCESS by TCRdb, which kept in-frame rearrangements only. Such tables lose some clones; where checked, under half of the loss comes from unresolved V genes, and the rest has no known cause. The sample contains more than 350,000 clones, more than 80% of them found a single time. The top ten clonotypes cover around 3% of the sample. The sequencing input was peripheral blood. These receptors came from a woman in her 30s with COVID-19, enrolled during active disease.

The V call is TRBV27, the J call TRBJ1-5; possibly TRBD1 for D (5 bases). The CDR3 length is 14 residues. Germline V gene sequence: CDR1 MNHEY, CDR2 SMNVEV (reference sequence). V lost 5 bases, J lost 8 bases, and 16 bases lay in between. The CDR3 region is CASSPGEYPEPQHF. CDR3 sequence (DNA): TGTGCCAGCAGTCCGGGGGAGTACCCTGAGCCCCAGCATTTT.

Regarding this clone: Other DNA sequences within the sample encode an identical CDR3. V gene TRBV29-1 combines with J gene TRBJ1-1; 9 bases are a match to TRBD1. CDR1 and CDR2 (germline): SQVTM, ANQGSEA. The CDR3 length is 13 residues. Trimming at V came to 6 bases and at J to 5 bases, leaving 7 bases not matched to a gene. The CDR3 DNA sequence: TGCAGCGTCCCCGGGACAGGGAATACTGAAGCTTTCTTT. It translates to CSVPGTGNTEAFF.